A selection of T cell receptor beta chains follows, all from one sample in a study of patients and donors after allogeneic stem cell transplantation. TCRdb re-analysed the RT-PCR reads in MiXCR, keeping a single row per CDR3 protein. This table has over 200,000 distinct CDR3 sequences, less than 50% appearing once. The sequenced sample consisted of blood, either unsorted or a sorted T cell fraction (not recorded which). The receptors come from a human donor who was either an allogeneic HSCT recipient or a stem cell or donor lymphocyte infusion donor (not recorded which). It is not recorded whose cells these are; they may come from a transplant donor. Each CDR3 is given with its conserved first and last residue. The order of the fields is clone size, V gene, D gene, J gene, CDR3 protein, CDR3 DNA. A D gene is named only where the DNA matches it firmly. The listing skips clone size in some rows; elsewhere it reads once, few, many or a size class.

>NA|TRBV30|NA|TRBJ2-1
CAWNGGWVENEQFF
TGTGCCTGGAATGGGGGATGGGTAGAAAATGAGCAGTTCTTC
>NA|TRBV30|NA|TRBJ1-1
CAWSVFWGKAFF
TGTGCCTGGAGTGTGTTTTGGGGGAAAGCTTTCTTT
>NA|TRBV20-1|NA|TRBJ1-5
CSAIPDSNQPQHF
TGCAGTGCTATCCCGGACAGCAATCAGCCCCAGCATTTT
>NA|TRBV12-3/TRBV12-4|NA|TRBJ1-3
CASTHRGNTIYF
TGTGCCAGCACCCACAGGGGAAACACCATATATTTT
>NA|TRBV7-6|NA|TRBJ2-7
CASSSRGATYEQYF
TGTGCCAGCAGCTCTAGGGGGGCCACCTACGAGCAGTACTTC
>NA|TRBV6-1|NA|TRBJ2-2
CASSDHDGYTGELFF
TGTGCCAGCAGTGATCACGACGGCTACACCGGGGAGCTGTTTTTT
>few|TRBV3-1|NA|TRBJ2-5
CASSRETGLQETQYF
TGTGCCAGCAGCCGGGAAACAGGGTTGCAAGAGACCCAGTACTTC
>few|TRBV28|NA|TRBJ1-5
CASSLSQISQPQHF
TGTGCCAGCAGTTTATCACAGATTTCCCAGCCCCAGCATTTT
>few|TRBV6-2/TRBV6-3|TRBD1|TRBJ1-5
CASSMDREGQPQHF
TGTGCCAGCAGCATGGACAGGGAAGGTCAGCCCCAGCATTTT
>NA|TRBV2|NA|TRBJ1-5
CASSPNKNQPQHF
TGTGCCAGCAGTCCAAACAAGAATCAGCCCCAGCATTTT
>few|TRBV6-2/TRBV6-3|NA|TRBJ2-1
CASSRGGLDEQFF
TGTGCCAGCAGCAGGGGGGGGCTGGATGAGCAGTTCTTC
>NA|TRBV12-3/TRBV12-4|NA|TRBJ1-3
CASTLGGSGNTIYF
TGTGCCAGCACCCTAGGGGGCTCTGGAAACACCATATATTTT
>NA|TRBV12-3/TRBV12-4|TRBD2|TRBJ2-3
CASSSRGGGAWSTDTQYF
TGTGCCAGCAGTTCCCGTGGCGGGGGGGCCTGGAGCACAGATACGCAGTATTTT
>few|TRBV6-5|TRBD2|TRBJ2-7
CASRPMGGKGYEQYF
TGTGCCAGCAGACCTATGGGGGGGAAGGGGTACGAGCAGTACTTC
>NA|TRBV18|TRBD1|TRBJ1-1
CASSPRDRENTVAFF
TGTGCCAGCTCACCCCGGGACAGGGAGAACACTGTAGCTTTCTTT
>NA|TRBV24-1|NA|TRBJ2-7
CATSDRGAGQYEQYF
TGTGCCACCAGTGACCGCGGGGCAGGGCAGTACGAGCAGTACTTC
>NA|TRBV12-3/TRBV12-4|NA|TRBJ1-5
CASSLIGESQHF
TGTGCCAGCAGTTTAATTGGTGAGTCCCAGCATTTT
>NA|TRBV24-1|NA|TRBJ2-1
CATSANFYGTAKDNEQFF
TGTGCCACCAGTGCCAATTTCTACGGCACGGCGAAGGACAATGAGCAGTTCTTC
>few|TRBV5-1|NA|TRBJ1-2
CASSLAGRNYGYTF
TGTGCCAGCAGCTTGGCTGGTAGAAACTATGGCTACACCTTC
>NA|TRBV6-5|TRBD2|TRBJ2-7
CASSSLAGTEQYF
TGTGCCAGCAGTTCACTAGCGGGGACCGAGCAGTACTTC
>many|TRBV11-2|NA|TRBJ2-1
CASSLAGTYNEQFF
TGTGCCAGCAGCTTAGCGGGGACCTACAATGAGCAGTTCTTC
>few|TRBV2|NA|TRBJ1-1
CASRQLEAFF
TGTGCCAGCCGACAGTTAGAAGCTTTCTTT
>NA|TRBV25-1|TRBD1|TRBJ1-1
CASREDRWNTEAFF
TGTGCCAGCAGGGAGGACAGGTGGAACACTGAAGCTTTCTTT
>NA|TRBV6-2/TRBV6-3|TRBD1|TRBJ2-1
CASRDDPGGHNEQFF
TGTGCCAGCAGAGATGATCCAGGGGGCCACAATGAGCAGTTCTTC
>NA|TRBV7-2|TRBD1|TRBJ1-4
CASSLGDRGSEKLFF
TGTGCCAGCAGCTTAGGGGACAGGGGAAGTGAAAAACTGTTTTTT
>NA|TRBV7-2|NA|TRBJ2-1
CASSLMKAIPYNEQFF
TGTGCCAGCAGCTTAATGAAGGCGATCCCCTACAATGAGCAGTTCTTC
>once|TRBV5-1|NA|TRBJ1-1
CASSSGPGGMNTEAFF
TGCGCCAGCAGCTCTGGGCCCGGGGGAATGAACACTGAAGCTTTCTTT
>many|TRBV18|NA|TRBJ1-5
CASSPQGNQPQHF
TGTGCCAGCAGCCCACAGGGTAATCAGCCCCAGCATTTT
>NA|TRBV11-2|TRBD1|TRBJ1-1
CASSLMGTASEAFF
TGTGCCAGCAGCCTAATGGGGACAGCTAGTGAAGCTTTCTTT